The present entry profiles one TCR beta chain with its context. TCRdb's copy holds only in-frame clones and misses some; the assay was immunoSEQ multiplex PCR. The data hold 500,000 or so clones, with 87% observed a single time. These data belong to a study of blood T cell repertoires in COVID-19. Across the study: The United States, Italy and Spain supplied acute and convalescent COVID-19 samples.

Per germline, CDR1 SGHKS and CDR2 YYEKEE (reference sequence). Between the trimmed V and J ends, which lost 2 bases and 6 bases, there was a span of 11 bases. The CDR3 spans 13 residues. Clinical history as reported by participants underpinned cohort assignment. Donors in Cohort 3 counted as recovered after two negative PCRs, clearance, or symptom resolution. The sequenced material came from PBMCs or T cells enriched from blood (not recorded which). The chain has TRBV5-5 and TRBJ1-1; unclear D gene. This clonotype originated in a woman between 18 and 29 years old who had recovered from COVID-19. The DNA of the CDR3 is TGTGCCAGCAGCTTTGGGAGCAACGCTGAAGCTTTCTTT. Its protein product is CASSFGSNAEAFF.